The source of this TCR beta chain is a study of beta chain features in type 1 diabetes. Across the study: There was similarity between patients and healthy donors in age, gender and cell yields.

Germline values: CDR1 MNHEY, CDR2 SVGAGI. The CDR3 runs to 13 residues. Trimming removed 4 bases from V and 10 bases from J; junction bases left unmatched: 6. Whole-study results and caveats: Insertions at VDJ junctions were less frequent in type 1 diabetes patients. These patients also deleted more nucleotides at the same junctions.

This clone appeared a few times. As yet, its antigen is unknown. The isolated RNA, all of it, was reverse transcribed, so expressed TCRB transcripts were what got sequenced. Assay used: immunoSEQ multiplex PCR; TCRdb lists only in-frame clones, some missing. The repertoire holds 250,000 or so clones, with 25% to 30% as singletons. The receptor comes from a young man in good health. Sequenced: central memory CD4+ T cells from blood. The chain couples TRBV6-5 to TRBJ2-1, with 8 bases identical to TRBD2. The CDR3, as DNA: TGTGCCAGCAGTTCCCGGGAGGGCGGGGAGCAGTTCTTC. As protein: CASSSREGGEQFF.